This TCR beta chain was identified in a study of T cells after yellow fever vaccination. The germline CDR1 and CDR2 sequences are SEHNR and FQNEAQ (reference sequence). Trimming cost V 2 bases and J 7 bases, with 3 bases left between them. This CDR3 is 11 amino acids long. Study-level points and caveats: A weaker secondary response peaked on day 5, the primary on day 15.

This clonotype was counted only a few times. Its target is unknown. UMIs and a universal primer site were added when TCR cDNA was made by 5'RACE template switching. Using its own MiXCR run on the 5' RACE reads, TCRdb lists one record per CDR3 protein. The sample records some 340,000 distinct CDR3 sequences, approximately 11% being singletons. This chain links TRBV7-9 with TRBJ2-1; D unclear. This receptor was taken from a man younger than 35 who received the YFV17D yellow fever vaccine. The starting material was CD4+ T cells sorted from PBMCs, obtained 45 days after the yellow fever booster vaccination. CDR3 in amino acids: CASSLPNEQFF. The CDR3 DNA reads TGTGCCAGCAGCTTACCTAATGAGCAGTTCTTC.